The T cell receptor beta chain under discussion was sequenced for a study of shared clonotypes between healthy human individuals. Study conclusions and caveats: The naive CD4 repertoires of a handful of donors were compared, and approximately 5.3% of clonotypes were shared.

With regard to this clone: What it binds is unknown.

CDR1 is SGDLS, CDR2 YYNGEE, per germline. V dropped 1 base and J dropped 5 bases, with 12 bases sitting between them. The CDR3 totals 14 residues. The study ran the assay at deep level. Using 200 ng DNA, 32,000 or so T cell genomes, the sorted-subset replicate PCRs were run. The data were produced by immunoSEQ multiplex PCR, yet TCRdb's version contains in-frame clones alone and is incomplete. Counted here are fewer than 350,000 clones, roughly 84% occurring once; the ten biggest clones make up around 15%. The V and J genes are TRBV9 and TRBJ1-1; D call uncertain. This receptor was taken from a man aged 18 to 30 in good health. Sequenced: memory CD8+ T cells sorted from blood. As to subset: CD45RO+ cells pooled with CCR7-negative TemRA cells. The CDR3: CASSVSVGGTEAFF. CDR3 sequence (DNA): TGTGCCAGCAGCGTATCTGTCGGTGGGACTGAAGCTTTCTTT.